Each of the 27 T cell receptor beta chains below was sequenced from the same sample in a study of tumor-infiltrating lymphocytes in primary liver carcinoma (dated by TCRdb to the late 2010s). Total RNA and DNA were co-extracted without cell sorting from roughly 20-30 mg of bulk tissue using the AllPrep DNA/RNA mini kit. Sequenced on an Illumina HiSeq 2500. TCRbeta-specific cDNA was reverse-transcribed from about 500 ng total RNA using a constant-region primer and ProtoScript II reverse transcriptase. TCRbeta libraries were built with three nested multiplex PCR rounds, a slightly modified ARM-PCR procedure. The first two PCR rounds used multiplex TRBV1-TRBV30 forward primers with a Cbeta reverse primer, each for approximately 10 cycles. TCRdb reprocessed the public reads (quality trimming at Q25 with fastp, clone calling with MiXCR) and kept in-frame beta chains. Entries are consolidated by CDR3 protein sequence, retaining the most common genes and DNA. For this sample there are 95,000 to 100,000 distinct CDR3 sequences; 65% to 75% appear just once. The ten biggest clones cover 9.5% to 15% of the sample.

Sequenced sample: liver tumor tissue from sampling region 2. The cell subset or site label, read with the paper, signifies: tumor region T2, inferior pole. These receptors originate from a woman aged 60 to 75 with primary liver carcinoma and hepatitis B virus infection.

Notes on this clonotype: At one of its ends the junction is not consistent with the germline gene, which may arise from a read error. The chain uses TRBV29-1 and TRBJ2-3; 7 bases align to TRBD2. Germline CDR1 and CDR2: SQVTM and ANQGSEA. This CDR3 spans 14 amino acids. CDR3 DNA: TGCTGCGTTGGGGGGGTAACTAGCACAGATACGCAATATTTT. It specifies CCVGGVTSTDTQYF.

This clonotype was observed once. An end of the junction differs from the germline gene, which may be a read error. J is TRBJ1-1 and V is TRBV28; the D is unclear. CDR3 size: 12 residues. Germline CDR1 reads MDHEN; CDR2 reads SYDVKM. CDR3 region: CANSLRHTEAFF. The CDR3 nucleotides read TGTGCCAACAGTTTGCGACACACTGAAGCTTTCTTT.

On this clonotype: This is likely a read error, given that the CDR3 carries no conserved phenylalanine or tryptophan at its end. The genes are TRBV6-1 and TRBJ2-7; 7 nucleotides agree with TRBD1. Per germline, CDR1 MNHNS and CDR2 SASEGT. The CDR3 runs 15 residues. CDR3 sequence: CACSITRDRPYEQYY. The CDR3 DNA sequence: TGTGCCTGCAGTATAACCCGGGACAGACCCTACGAGCAGTACTAC.

As regards this clonotype: Given a much more abundant clone one base away, this may be a read error. This chain uses TRBV28 with TRBJ2-3; the match to TRBD2 covers 10 bases. V gave up 6 bases and J gave up 5 bases; unmatched junction bases: 11. The CDR3 is 16 residues long. Germline V gene sequence: CDR1 MDHEN, CDR2 SYDVKM. The CDR3 loop reads CASRQKREGSGDTQYF. The CDR3 DNA follows: TGTGCCAGCAGGCAAAAGCGGGAGGGCTCGGGAGATACGCAGTATTTT.

This clonotype has only one observation. The conserved phenylalanine or tryptophan is not found at the CDR3 terminus, so this likely reflects a read error. The CDR3 coding sequence is TGTGCCAGCAGCTTAAGCGGGTGGGAGTACGAGCAGTACCTC. Its protein is CASSLSGWEYEQYL. The rearrangement links TRBV11-3 to TRBJ2-7, with a possible D match to TRBD2 (6 bases). The CDR3 consists of 14 residues. CDR1 SGHNT and CDR2 YENEEA come from the germline V gene. Between the trimmed V and J ends, which lost 2 bases and 4 bases, there was a span of 12 bases.

This clonotype was counted at least ten times. The chain carries TRBV5-1 and TRBJ2-1; 12 bases are shared with TRBD2. CDR1 is SGHRS, CDR2 YFSETQ, per germline. CDR3 length equals 14 residues. With 4 bases clipped from V and 7 bases from J, the junction kept 3 bases outside the gene matches. CDR3 sequence: CASSAGLAGNEQFF. The CDR3 DNA reads TGCGCCAGCAGCGCCGGACTAGCGGGAAATGAGCAGTTCTTC.

This clonotype was detected a few times. This chain links TRBV28 with TRBJ2-4; D remains ambiguous. V was shortened by 5 bases and J by 0 bases, with 8 bases between the two germline ends. In germline, CDR1 is MDHEN, CDR2 SYDVKM. The CDR3 totals 14 residues. The CDR3 DNA follows: TGTGCCAGCAGTCCAGATTTAGCCAAAAACATTCAGTACTTC. Residues: CASSPDLAKNIQYF.

V is TRBV4-1 and J is TRBJ1-5; either TRBD1 or TRBD2 may supply D (6 bases each). The J call is doubtful: the DNA matches TRBJ2-3 better. The CDR3 is made up of 16 amino acids. CDR1 and CDR2 from the germline V gene are MGHRA and YSYEKL. The CDR3 protein is CASSQIGGKSNQPQYF. CDR3 sequence (DNA): TGCGCCAGCAGCCAAATAGGGGGGAAATCCAATCAGCCCCAGTATTTT.

Concerning this clonotype: The junction departs from the called germline gene at one end, perhaps through a read error. This chain uses TRBV6-5 with TRBJ1-4, with D maybe TRBD1 (6 bases). This CDR3 has 15 residues. Per the germline V gene, CDR1 is MNHEY and CDR2 is SVGAGI. The CDR3 DNA reads TGTGTCAGCATACCAAGGGGGGCAACTAATGAAAAACTGTTTTTT. Translating it yields CVSIPRGATNEKLFF.

Comments on this clonotype: This is likely a read error, given that the CDR3 carries no conserved phenylalanine or tryptophan at its end. The DNA is omitted, as the CDR3 cannot be located on it reliably, and the CDR3 follows TCRdb's listing. V usage is TRBV11-2 and J usage is TRBJ2-6; TRBD1 is the table's D call and was not checked against the DNA. The CDR3 sequence runs 15 residues, both termini included. Looked up from germline, CDR1 is SGHAT and CDR2 is FQNNGV. The CDR3 loop reads CASSLGGAGANVPTC.

To note about this clonotype: One junction end disagrees with the germline gene, perhaps due to a read error. J is TRBJ1-2 and V is TRBV12-3 or TRBV12-4; D is uncertain. The CDR3 is made up of 14 amino acids. CDR3 sequence: CASSPPRIGLGYNF. The CDR3 region has the DNA TGTGCCAGCAGTCCTCCCCGGATAGGGCTCGGCTACAACTTC.

As to this clonotype: Here the CDR3 omits its conserved ending phenylalanine or tryptophan, so a read error is the likely source. No DNA is shown, since the ends of the CDR3 on it are uncertain; the CDR3 is the one TCRdb lists. This chain connects TRBV11-2 to TRBJ2-2; whether TRBD2, the table's D call, matches the DNA was not checked. Germline V lookup: CDR1 SGHAT, CDR2 FQNNGV. The CDR3 is 15 amino acids long, termini counted. The CDR3 is CASSPPQGPTRELFL.

As DNA, the CDR3 is TGTGCCAGCATTCTAGCGGGAGCACTCAATGAGCAGTTCTTC. Translating gives CASILAGALNEQFF. J is TRBJ2-1 and V is TRBV28, with 10 bases matching TRBD2. Looked up from germline, CDR1 is MDHEN and CDR2 is SYDVKM. This CDR3 has 14 amino acids. The junction had 6 bases not matched to a gene; V was cut back by 7 bases and J by 6 bases.

Regarding this clonotype: The junction differs from germline at one of its ends, possibly a read error. The chain joins TRBV10-3 to TRBJ2-5; 9 bases match TRBD2. Germline V gives CDR1 ENHRY, CDR2 SYGVKD. This CDR3 is 16 amino acids long. The CDR3 is CAISESGTSWKETPYF. The CDR3 nucleotides read TGTGCCATCAGTGAGTCCGGGACTAGCTGGAAAGAGACCCCGTACTTC.

This clonotype was found once. V and J are TRBV28 and TRBJ2-3; D is unclear. V lost 5 bases to trimming and J lost 5 bases, with 8 bases between them. CDR3 length: 12 residues. CDR1 is MDHEN and CDR2 is SYDVKM in the germline V gene. This chain's CDR3 is CASSPWGDTQYF. Here the CDR3 DNA reads TGTGCCAGCAGTCCATGGGGAGATACGCAGTATTTT.

This clonotype was detected once. One junction end does not reproduce the germline sequence, and a read error may be involved. The chain couples TRBV11-2 to TRBJ2-1; 7 nucleotides align to TRBD1. CDR3 length: 17 residues. The germline CDR1 and CDR2 sequences are SGHAT and FQNNGV. For the CDR3, the DNA is TGTGTCAGCAACTTAGTGTCCCTGACAGGGACATATAATGAGCAGTTCTTC. The encoded protein is CVSNLVSLTGTYNEQFF.

V gene TRBV11-3 combines with J gene TRBJ2-1; D is unclear. The germline V gene has CDR1 SGHNT and CDR2 YENEEA. The CDR3 is made up of 17 amino acids. V gave up 4 bases and J gave up 6 bases, with 22 bases separating them. This CDR3 is CASSSWWVRTMGNEQFF. In nucleotides, the CDR3 is TGTGCCAGCAGCTCCTGGTGGGTGCGGACCATGGGCAATGAGCAGTTCTTC.

Notes on this clonotype: Mismatch with germline at one junction end may stem from a read error. The gene calls are TRBV4-1 and TRBJ2-1; 8 bases are shared with TRBD1. Per germline, CDR1 MGHRA and CDR2 YSYEKL. The CDR3 is 16 residues long. CDR3 amino acids: CAISQVTGGSYNEQFF. CDR3 DNA sequence: TGCGCCATCAGCCAAGTCACAGGGGGCTCCTACAATGAGCAGTTCTTC.

Concerning this clonotype: Mismatch with germline at one junction end may stem from a read error. The chain has TRBV11-3 and TRBJ2-2; TRBD2 agrees at 10 bases. Germline V gives CDR1 SGHNT, CDR2 YENEEA. The CDR3 has 15 amino acids. The CDR3 loop reads CVSSSLGLATGELFF. The CDR3 region has the DNA TGTGTCAGCAGCTCTCTGGGACTAGCGACCGGGGAGCTGTTTTTC.

This clonotype has a count of ten or more. J is TRBJ1-6 and V is TRBV5-6; D gene ambiguous. CDR1 and CDR2 (germline): SGHDT, YYEEEE. This CDR3 has 14 amino acids. V was clipped by 3 bases and J by 5 bases, with 9 bases between them. The CDR3 region has the DNA TGTGCCAGCAGCTACGAAGAGGATAATTCACCCCTCCACTTT. This translates into CASSYEEDNSPLHF.

Concerning this clonotype itself: A read error may explain this, as a much larger clone is one base away. The rearrangement links TRBV30 to TRBJ1-2; tentatively, D is TRBD1 (6 bases). The CDR3 contains 13 residues. The germline V and J ends were trimmed by 3 bases and 6 bases, with 14 bases remaining between them. Germline loops: CDR1 GTSNPN, CDR2 SVGIG (reference sequence). The DNA of the CDR3 is TGTGCCTGGAGGCGGGACATGTTGGATGGCTACACCTTC. Its protein product is CAWRRDMLDGYTF.

With regard to this clonotype: Being one base from a much bigger clone, this may be a read error. This chain links TRBV28 with TRBJ2-1; 12 bases are a match to TRBD2. CDR3 length: 19 amino acids. Per germline, CDR1 MDHEN and CDR2 SYDVKM. The CDR3 region is CASSPSTTLAGGHYNEHFF. CDR3 in DNA: TGTGCCAGCAGTCCATCTACTACACTAGCGGGAGGCCACTACAATGAGCATTTCTTC.

The rearrangement links TRBV6-5 to TRBJ2-3; 7 nucleotides match TRBD1. The V gene's germline CDR1 is MNHEY and CDR2 SVGAGI. Trimming at V came to 8 bases and at J to 5 bases, leaving 10 bases not matched to a gene. The CDR3 spans 14 residues. The CDR3 region is CASRGRGREDTQYF. The DNA for the CDR3 is TGTGCCAGCCGGGGAAGGGGGCGCGAAGATACGCAGTATTTT.

This clonotype was counted only a few times. Its ends do not fully match the called genes, so a read error is possible. This chain connects TRBV29-1 to TRBJ2-4, with TRBD1 matching 9 bases. The CDR3 is 15 amino acids. Germline values: CDR1 SQVTM, CDR2 ANQGSEA. The CDR3 is CSVEYFGTGRNIQYF. The CDR3 DNA sequence: TGTAGCGTTGAATATTTTGGGACAGGGAGGAACATTCAGTACTTC.

On this clonotype: Its ends do not fully match the called genes, so a read error is possible. The chain uses TRBV11-2 and TRBJ2-1; tentatively, D is TRBD2 (6 bases). CDR3 size: 13 residues. Germline V gene data show CDR1 as SGHAT and CDR2 as FQNNGV. DNA for the CDR3: TGTGCCCGCAGTTTCGCTAGGGGCGGGGAGCAGTTATTC. Protein sequence: CARSFARGGEQLF.

This clonotype was picked up many times. Just one base apart from a much larger clone, this may be a read error. The rearrangement joins TRBV7-6 to TRBJ2-7, with D hard to call. The germline CDR1 and CDR2 sequences are SGHVS and FNYEAQ. V was shortened by 5 bases and J by 0 bases, with 5 bases between the two germline ends. The CDR3 sequence is 12 residues long. In nucleotides, the CDR3 is TGTGCCAGCAGCCCCCGCTCCTACGAGCAGTACTTC. Translation gives CASSPRSYEQYF.

On this clonotype: This likely comes from a read error, as the CDR3 has no conserved phenylalanine or tryptophan at its end. This sequence joins TRBV29-1 and TRBJ2-1, with 9 bases matching TRBD2. The CDR3 spans 13 residues. Per germline, CDR1 SQVTM and CDR2 ANQGSEA. Here the CDR3 DNA reads TGCGGCGTTGCTAGCGGGGCCACTAATGAGCAGTTCTCC. Translating it yields CGVASGATNEQFS.